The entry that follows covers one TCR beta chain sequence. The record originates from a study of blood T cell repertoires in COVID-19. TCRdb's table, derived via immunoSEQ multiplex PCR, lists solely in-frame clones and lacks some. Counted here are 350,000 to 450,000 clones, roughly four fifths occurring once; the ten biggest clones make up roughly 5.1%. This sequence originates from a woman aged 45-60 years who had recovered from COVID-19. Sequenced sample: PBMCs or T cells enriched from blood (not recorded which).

The CDR3 sequence is CASSASVELVYGEQFF. CDR3 coding DNA: TGTGCCAGCAGCGCCTCCGTCGAGCTAGTGTACGGTGAGCAGTTCTTC. This chain joins TRBV11-2 and TRBJ2-1; D not resolved. This CDR3 is 16 amino acids long. In germline, CDR1 is SGHAT, CDR2 FQNNGV. V was pared by 5 bases and J by 9 bases, with 23 bases between.